One sample yielded the 30 T cell receptor beta chains listed below, sequenced in a study of blood T cells in healthy people across ages. Next came a second PCR, run for about 7 to 11 cycles, which used a sample-barcoded 5' primer along with a J-beta primer mix. Each CDR3 protein is one row after TCRdb ran MiXCR on the 5' RACE reads. Altogether approximately 940,000 distinct CDR3 sequences are present, around 48% being singletons, with the ten largest covering around 15%. Sequences were obtained from blood. These receptor sequences come from a man in his thirties or forties in good health.

The V call is TRBV5-1, the J call TRBJ2-3, with 8 bases identical to TRBD2. CDR3 length equals 16 residues. Germline values: CDR1 SGHRS, CDR2 YFSETQ. Losses at the gene ends were 4 bases for V and 2 bases for J; bases not matched to a gene: 9. This CDR3 reads CASSPNSGDDTDTQYF. The CDR3 DNA reads as TGCGCCAGCAGCCCAAATAGCGGGGACGACACAGATACGCAGTATTTT.

V is TRBV12-3 or TRBV12-4 and J is TRBJ2-1, with TRBD2 matching over 8 bases. The ends lost 7 bases at V and 3 bases at J; junction bases unmatched: 8. CDR3 length equals 15 residues. CDR3 sequence (DNA): TGTGCCAGCACCCCGGGGAGCGGGGGCTACAATGAGCAGTTCTTC. Residues: CASTPGSGGYNEQFF.

This clonotype was seen more than once but under ten times. V gene TRBV5-5 combines with J gene TRBJ2-7, with a possible D match to TRBD1 (5 bases). This CDR3 is built from 16 residues. Trimming cost V 0 bases and J 2 bases, with 15 bases left between them. Germline V gene lookup returns CDR1 SGHKS and CDR2 YYEKEE (reference sequence). The CDR3 protein is CASSLEGPPSPYEQYF. CDR3 nucleotide sequence: TGTGCCAGCAGCTTGGAGGGGCCACCATCTCCCTACGAGCAGTACTTC.

The chain has TRBV29-1 and TRBJ2-7; a weak D match, TRBD1 (5 bases). Trimming removed 5 bases from V and 0 bases from J, with 11 bases in between. Germline V CDR1 and CDR2: SQVTM, ANQGSEA. The CDR3 consists of 13 residues. CDR3 residues: CSVCQGFSYEQYF. In nucleotides, the CDR3 is TGCAGCGTTTGTCAGGGCTTCTCCTACGAGCAGTACTTC.

The chain recombines TRBV2 with TRBJ2-3, with TRBD2 as a possible D gene (5 bases). Per germline, CDR1 SNHLY and CDR2 FYNNEI. Trimming left V 6 bases short and J 0 bases short, with 16 bases between. This CDR3 comprises 16 residues. CDR3 residues: CASSDLTWTSTDTQYF. CDR3 nucleotide sequence: TGTGCCAGCAGCGACCTGACTTGGACTAGCACAGATACGCAGTATTTT. Based on the CDR3 plus reference TRBV2 and TRBJ2-3, the full variable domain is EPEVTQTPSHQVTQMGQEVILRCVPISNHLYFYWYRQILGQKVEFLVSFYNNEISEKSEIFDDQFSVERPDGSNFTLKIRSTKLEDSAMYFCASSDLTWTSTDTQYFGPGTRLTVL.

This clonotype has more than one count but fewer than ten. The J gene is TRBJ2-3, the V gene TRBV4-1; D unresolved. The CDR3 is 13 residues long. V lost 2 bases, J lost 2 bases, and 5 bases lay in between. The germline CDR1 and CDR2 sequences are MGHRA and YSYEKL. The CDR3 here is CASSQQNTDTQYF. CDR3 coding DNA: TGCGCCAGCAGCCAACAGAACACAGATACGCAGTATTTT.

The chain recombines TRBV21-1 with TRBJ2-7; the listed D gene, TRBD2, was not tested against the DNA. TRBV21-1 is marked as a pseudogene. The CDR3 has 16 residues. The CDR3 DNA reads TGTGCCAGCACCTATACCGGACTAGCGGGGATCTACGAGCAGTACTTC. Translation gives CASTYTGLAGIYEQYF.

The CDR3 loop reads CASSLSRDNYNEQFF. Here the CDR3 DNA reads TGTGCCAGCAGCTTAAGTAGGGACAACTACAATGAGCAGTTCTTC. The rearrangement uses TRBV7-2 and TRBJ2-1; a possible D gene is TRBD1 (6 bases). The V end was cut by 2 bases, the J end by 3 bases, with 11 bases between. The CDR3 is made up of 15 amino acids. The germline V gene encodes CDR1 SGHTA and CDR2 FQGNSA.

This clonotype was recorded once. The rearrangement links TRBV28 to TRBJ2-5; tentative D call: TRBD1 (5 bases). Germline CDR1 reads MDHEN; CDR2 reads SYDVKM. Trimming took off 6 bases at V and 2 bases at J, with 19 bases between the two ends. CDR3 length: 16 residues. The CDR3 nucleotides read TGTGCCAGCAGCAACGTTGGGGCTCATCATCAAGAGACCCAGTACTTC. Translating gives CASSNVGAHHQETQYF.

This rearrangement joins TRBV11-1 to TRBJ2-1; TRBD2 agrees at 10 bases. TRBJ2-7 explains the end of the DNA better; the J call may be wrong. This CDR3 is built from 15 residues. Germline CDR1 reads SGHAT; CDR2 reads FQDESV (reference sequence). CDR3 amino acids: CASSKRGGPDNEQYF. As DNA, the CDR3 is TGTGCCAGCAGCAAGCGGGGGGGCCCGGACAATGAGCAGTACTTC.

This clonotype was observed once. The chain employs TRBV5-1 and TRBJ2-5; TRBD1 matches at 7 bases. Germline CDR1 reads SGHRS; CDR2 reads YFSETQ. CDR3 length: 15 amino acids. After removal of 3 bases from V and 2 bases from J, the junction contained 7 bases not matched to a gene. The CDR3: CASSWAGTEQETQYF. DNA for the CDR3: TGCGCCAGCAGCTGGGCCGGGACAGAACAAGAGACCCAGTACTTC.

This clonotype was counted a few times. This chain links TRBV7-3 with TRBJ2-3; TRBD1 aligns across 9 bases. Trimming cost V 6 bases and J 6 bases; bases outside gene matches: 10. CDR1 SGHTA and CDR2 FQGTGA come from the germline V gene. The CDR3 covers 15 residues. Written as DNA, the CDR3 is TGTGCCAGCAGACCAGACAGGGGGAACATCGATACGCAGTATTTT. Translation gives CASRPDRGNIDTQYF. Complete variable domain (other parts from reference TRBV7-3 and TRBJ2-3): GAGVSQTPSNKVTEKGKYVELRCDPISGHTALYWYRQSLGQGPEFLIYFQGTGAADDSGLPNDRFFAVRPEGSVSTLKIQRTERGDSAVYLCASRPDRGNIDTQYFGPGTRLTVL.

This clonotype was detected a few times. V usage is TRBV29-1 and J usage is TRBJ2-3; D might be TRBD1 or TRBD2, each matching 5 bases. The CDR3 covers 13 residues. Trimming shortened V by 7 bases and J by 4 bases, and 15 bases separated the two germline ends. Germline V gene data show CDR1 as SQVTM and CDR2 as ANQGSEA. CDR3 residues: CSATWQGADTQYF. The CDR3 DNA reads as TGCAGCGCTACCTGGCAGGGAGCAGATACGCAGTATTTT.

This clonotype was seen repeatedly, ten times or more. The chain combines TRBV7-2 with TRBJ1-2; D may be TRBD1 (6 bases). The CDR3 contains 13 residues. CDR1 SGHTA and CDR2 FQGNSA come from the germline V gene. Trimming took 6 bases from V and 4 from J, leaving 12 bases between them. For the CDR3, the DNA is TGTGCCAGCAGTTTAACAGGGAGCTATGGCTACACCTTC. As protein: CASSLTGSYGYTF.

The V call is TRBV24-1, the J call TRBJ2-5; possible D gene TRBD2, 5 bases. The germline CDR1 and CDR2 sequences are KGHDR and SFDVKD. There are 16 residues in the CDR3. Trimming shortened V by 4 bases and J by 0 bases, and 14 bases separated the two germline ends. CDR3 in DNA: TGTGCCACCAGTGAAGGACTCAACGAGTACCAAGAGACCCAGTACTTC. It is translated as CATSEGLNEYQETQYF.

This clonotype was counted a few times. CDR3 sequence (DNA): TGTGCCAGCAGCCCCACCCAGGGGGCTGGCACAGATACGCAGTATTTT. Amino acid sequence: CASSPTQGAGTDTQYF. The chain joins TRBV11-3 to TRBJ2-3; 8 bases line up with TRBD1. Germline V gene lookup returns CDR1 SGHNT and CDR2 YENEEA. The CDR3 runs 16 residues. After removal of 5 bases from V and 1 base from J, the junction contained 8 bases not matched to a gene.

The V call is TRBV12-3 or TRBV12-4, the J call TRBJ2-3; tentatively, D is TRBD1 (6 bases). V lost 3 bases and J lost 4, with 17 bases in between. The CDR3 contains 16 residues. The CDR3 DNA is TGTGCCAGCAGTTTTGGTGGGACACTTGCATCAGATACGCAGTATTTT. Its protein is CASSFGGTLASDTQYF.

This clonotype was seen a few times. The chain links TRBV28 to TRBJ2-7; D possibly corresponds to TRBD1 (6 bases). Trimming took off 2 bases at V and 3 bases at J, with 14 bases between the two ends. The germline CDR1 and CDR2 sequences are MDHEN and SYDVKM. The CDR3 is 15 amino acids. CDR3 nucleotide sequence: TGTGCCAGCAGTTTACGATTGAAACAGGGCTACGAGCAGTACTTC. Protein: CASSLRLKQGYEQYF.

The chain couples TRBV3-1 to TRBJ2-7; 10 nucleotides match TRBD2. With 3 bases clipped from V and 1 base from J, the junction kept 6 bases outside the gene matches. CDR1 and CDR2 (germline): LGHDT, YNNKEL (reference sequence). The CDR3 is 16 residues long. CDR3 region: CASSHTGTSESYEQYF. The CDR3 region has the DNA TGTGCCAGCAGCCATACCGGGACTAGCGAGTCCTACGAGCAGTACTTC.

Here the CDR3 reads CASTKAAEPNNEQFF. The CDR3 nucleotides read TGTGCCAGTACCAAAGCGGCGGAACCAAACAATGAGCAGTTCTTC. V and J are TRBV12-3 or TRBV12-4 and TRBJ2-1, with D perhaps matching TRBD2 (5 bases). This CDR3 comprises 15 residues. The V gene lost 9 bases and the J gene lost 5 bases, with 20 bases spanning the gap.

The chain is built from TRBV28 and TRBJ2-6; maybe TRBD1 (5 bases). The V end was cut by 1 base, the J end by 1 base, with 8 bases between. The CDR3 extends over 16 amino acids. Germline values: CDR1 MDHEN, CDR2 SYDVKM. The CDR3 sequence: CASSLFGASGANVLTF. Written as DNA, the CDR3 is TGTGCCAGCAGTTTATTTGGGGCGTCTGGGGCCAACGTCCTGACTTTC. Full variable domain (remainder filled in from reference TRBV28 and TRBJ2-6): DVKVTQSSRYLVKRTGEKVFLECVQDMDHENMFWYRQDPGLGLRLIYFSYDVKMKEKGDIPEGYSVSREKKERFSLILESASTNQTSMYLCASSLFGASGANVLTFGAGSRLTVL.

In this sample, this clonotype turned up a few times. This chain uses TRBV9 with TRBJ2-7, with D perhaps TRBD2 (5 bases). Germline values: CDR1 SGDLS, CDR2 YYNGEE. The CDR3 runs 14 residues. With 3 bases removed from V and 3 bases from J, the gap between germline ends came to 13 bases. The CDR3 loop reads CASSAGGGVYEQYF. The CDR3 DNA reads TGTGCCAGCAGCGCGGGCGGAGGAGTCTACGAGCAGTACTTC.

This clonotype was recorded a few times. This sequence joins TRBV2 and TRBJ1-2, with D possibly being TRBD1 (6 bases). V lost 8 bases and J 4 bases, leaving 11 bases between the germline ends. CDR3 size: 12 residues. Germline V CDR1 and CDR2: SNHLY, FYNNEI. CDR3 in DNA: TGTGCCAGCCTTGGACAGAGCTATGGCTACACCTTC. This translates into CASLGQSYGYTF.

The chain joins TRBV6-1 to TRBJ2-3; 7 positions agree with TRBD2. Germline V gene lookup returns CDR1 MNHNS and CDR2 SASEGT. The CDR3 runs to 19 residues. The V gene end was trimmed by 2 bases and the J gene end by 1 base; junction bases not matched to a gene: 15. For the CDR3, the DNA is TGTGCCAGCAGTGAATACAGGTCTAGCGGTCGTCGCGGCACAGATACGCAGTATTTT. Translating it yields CASSEYRSSGRRGTDTQYF.

V usage is TRBV10-3 and J usage is TRBJ2-5; TRBD2 agrees at 13 bases. This CDR3 comprises 15 residues. Germline loops: CDR1 ENHRY, CDR2 SYGVKD. With 5 bases clipped from V and 2 bases from J, the junction kept 2 bases outside the gene matches. CDR3 sequence (DNA): TGTGCCATCAGTCAGGGACTAGCGGGGCAAGAGACCCAGTACTTC. As protein: CAISQGLAGQETQYF.

This clonotype was seen ten or more times. The rearrangement uses TRBV6-5 and TRBJ2-6, with D possibly being TRBD2 (5 bases). V lost 0 bases to trimming and J lost 2 bases, with 5 bases between them. The V gene's germline CDR1 is MNHEY and CDR2 SVGAGI. The length of the CDR3 is 15 residues. The CDR3 DNA sequence: TGTGCCAGCAGTTACTCGAGGGCTGGGGCCAACGTCCTGACTTTC. It is translated as CASSYSRAGANVLTF.

The chain carries TRBV12-3 or TRBV12-4 and TRBJ1-5; 9 nucleotides align to TRBD1. The V segment lost 5 bases and the J segment 6 bases; nucleotides outside the gene matches: 8. CDR3 size: 15 residues. DNA for the CDR3: TGTGCCAGCAGTCCCCGGGACAGGGTGGCTCAGCCCCAGCATTTT. It yields the protein CASSPRDRVAQPQHF.

Regarding this clonotype: At one boundary the junction diverges from the germline segment, which might be a read error. The chain recombines TRBV4-2 with TRBJ1-4; D gene uncertain. The CDR3 runs 13 residues. Germline loops: CDR1 LGHNA, CDR2 YNFKEQ. The CDR3 loop is CASSQGSYEKLFF. CDR3 in DNA: TGTGCCAGTAGCCAAGGATCCTATGAAAAACTGTTTTTT.

This clonotype showed up just a few times. This rearrangement joins TRBV20-1 to TRBJ1-4; D gene unclear. Trimming stripped 0 bases from V and 3 bases from J, with 11 bases between. The CDR3 covers 15 residues. Germline loops: CDR1 DFQATT, CDR2 SNEGSKA (reference sequence). Written as DNA, the CDR3 is TGCAGTGCTAGAGAACCCGCAGCGGCTAATGAAAAACTGTTTTTT. Its translation is CSAREPAAANEKLFF.

The chain has TRBV5-1 and TRBJ2-1; 7 bases match TRBD1. V shed 3 bases and J 8 bases; nucleotides not matched to a gene: 8. The germline V gene encodes CDR1 SGHRS and CDR2 YFSETQ. The CDR3 extends over 14 amino acids. The CDR3 nucleotides are TGCGCCAGCAGCTCTGGACAGGTAGGGGATGAGCAGTTCTTC. It specifies CASSSGQVGDEQFF.